The rows below give T cell receptor beta chains drawn from one sample of a study of T cell responses to AZD1222 COVID-19 vaccine. Libraries were prepared by immunoSEQ multiplex PCR; TCRdb keeps only in-frame clonotypes and omits some of them. The profile shows 100,000 to 150,000 clones, roughly 90% of them singletons. Material: peripheral blood, obtained on day 0 of AZD1222 vaccination. Receptor source: an adult in good health. The CDR3 runs from the conserved cysteine through the conserved F or W. D genes are given only for firm matches. Clone size is shown for a subset of rows, as once, few, many or a class of expanded clone.

size: .; J: TRBJ2-7; D: .; V: TRBV12-3/TRBV12-4; DNA: TGTGCCAGCAGTTTTACAGACTACGAGCAGTACTTC; CDR3: CASSFTDYEQYF
size: .; J: TRBJ2-6; D: .; V: TRBV11-2; DNA: TGTGCCAGCAGCTCCCCGTCCGGCGCGTATCTCTCTGGGGCCAACGTCCTGACTTTC; CDR3: CASSSPSGAYLSGANVLTF
size: .; J: TRBJ2-3; D: TRBD2; V: TRBV27; DNA: TGTGCCAGCAGTTTATCGTTATGGAGCGGGAGCTTCACAGATACGCAGTATTTT; CDR3: CASSLSLWSGSFTDTQYF
size: .; J: TRBJ1-1; D: .; V: TRBV11-3; DNA: TGTGCCAGCAGCCCAGACACTGAAGCTTTCTTT; CDR3: CASSPDTEAFF
size: .; J: TRBJ2-3; D: .; V: TRBV9; DNA: TGTGCCAGCAGCGTAGGGCTAGCCTACACAGATACGCAGTATTTT; CDR3: CASSVGLAYTDTQYF
size: .; J: TRBJ2-7; D: TRBD1; V: TRBV4-1; DNA: TGCGCCAGCAGCCAAACCGGGACAGCTTACGAGCAGTACTTC; CDR3: CASSQTGTAYEQYF
size: few; J: TRBJ2-1; D: .; V: TRBV12-5; DNA: TGTGCTAGTGGACAGGGTTACTCCTACAATGAGCAGTTCTTC; CDR3: CASGQGYSYNEQFF
size: .; J: TRBJ1-2; D: .; V: TRBV7-9; DNA: TGTGCCAGCAGCCCAGGGGACTATGGCTACACCTTC; CDR3: CASSPGDYGYTF
size: .; J: TRBJ2-5; D: TRBD1; V: TRBV18; DNA: TGTGCCAGCTCACCATCGGGACAGACCCAAGAGACCCAGTACTTC; CDR3: CASSPSGQTQETQYF
size: .; J: TRBJ2-1; D: TRBD2; V: TRBV15; DNA: TGTGCCACCAGCACTACCTTAGCGGGAGGGTCCTACTCCCTCTACAATGAGCAGTTCTTC; CDR3: CATSTTLAGGSYSLYNEQFF
size: .; J: TRBJ2-7; D: TRBD2; V: TRBV11-3; DNA: TGTGCCAGCAGCTTGGGGCTGACTAGCGGGACAGTGGCCTACGAGCAGTACTTC; CDR3: CASSLGLTSGTVAYEQYF
size: .; J: TRBJ2-7; D: .; V: TRBV6-6; DNA: TGTGCCAGCAGTTACTCCCCCGACTCCAACTCCTACGAGCAGTACTTC; CDR3: CASSYSPDSNSYEQYF
size: .; J: TRBJ1-6; D: TRBD1; V: TRBV9; DNA: TGTGCCAGCAGCGGACAGGGTGATCCACCCCTCCACTTT; CDR3: CASSGQGDPPLHF
size: .; J: TRBJ2-3; D: TRBD1; V: TRBV6-5; DNA: TGTGCCAGCAGCACGAGGGACAGGGGCACAGATACGCAGTATTTT; CDR3: CASSTRDRGTDTQYF
size: .; J: TRBJ2-7; D: .; V: TRBV6-2/TRBV6-3; DNA: TGTGCCAGCAGTTACGCAGGGAGTGCCTACGAGCAGTACTTC; CDR3: CASSYAGSAYEQYF
size: .; J: TRBJ1-1; D: .; V: TRBV11-3; DNA: TGTGCCAGCAGCTTAGAAGGGGCGAACACTGAAGCTTTCTTT; CDR3: CASSLEGANTEAFF
size: once; J: TRBJ1-2; D: .; V: TRBV12-3/TRBV12-4; DNA: TGTGCCAGCAGCCCCTTGTGGGGCGGGAGCTACACCTTC; CDR3: CASSPLWGGSYTF
size: .; J: TRBJ2-4; D: .; V: TRBV28; DNA: TGTGCCAGCAGTTTGGGTAGTGAGGGACGACAGTACTTC; CDR3: CASSLGSEGRQYF
size: .; J: TRBJ2-7; D: .; V: TRBV29-1; DNA: TGCAGCGTTGAAGATGCAGGGTACTACGAGCAGTACTTC; CDR3: CSVEDAGYYEQYF
size: .; J: TRBJ2-1; D: TRBD2; V: TRBV7-2; DNA: TGTGCCAGCAGCTATAGCGGGAGTGACAATGAGCAGTTCTTC; CDR3: CASSYSGSDNEQFF
size: .; J: TRBJ1-2; D: TRBD1; V: TRBV9; DNA: TGTGCCAGCAGCGTAATAGGGACAGGCCTCCAAGCTAACTATGGCTACACCTTC; CDR3: CASSVIGTGLQANYGYTF
size: .; J: TRBJ1-1; D: .; V: TRBV27; DNA: TGTGCCAGCAGTTTACGCTCAGGTGACACTGAAGCTTTCTTT; CDR3: CASSLRSGDTEAFF
size: .; J: TRBJ2-7; D: TRBD1; V: TRBV6-2/TRBV6-3; DNA: TGTGCCAGCAGCAAGACAGGGGGAATTGGGGTTAATAAGCAGTACTTC; CDR3: CASSKTGGIGVNKQYF
size: .; J: TRBJ1-4; D: TRBD1; V: TRBV28; DNA: TGTGCCAGCAGTCAACTATCGCATCTGACAGGGCCTAATGAAAAACTGTTTTTT; CDR3: CASSQLSHLTGPNEKLFF
size: .; J: TRBJ2-5; D: TRBD1; V: TRBV5-4; DNA: TGTGCCAGCAGCTGGACAGGGGGCTCGGAGACCCAGTACTTC; CDR3: CASSWTGGSETQYF
size: .; J: TRBJ2-1; D: TRBD2; V: TRBV7-8; DNA: TGTGCCAGCAGCCCCGGGGGGGCTAGCTACAATGAGCAGTTCTTC; CDR3: CASSPGGASYNEQFF
size: .; J: TRBJ1-2; D: TRBD1; V: TRBV10-3; DNA: TGTGCCATCAGTGAGTCTTCAGGACAGGGGGCTATGGATGGCTACACCTTC; CDR3: CAISESSGQGAMDGYTF
size: .; J: TRBJ1-6; D: TRBD1; V: TRBV18; DNA: TGTGCCAGCTCACCAGGGACAGGGCGATATAATTCACCCCTCCACTTT; CDR3: CASSPGTGRYNSPLHF
size: .; J: TRBJ2-1; D: .; V: TRBV7-9; DNA: TGTGCCAGCAGCCGTCATCTAGTGGACTCCTACAATGAGCAGTTCTTC; CDR3: CASSRHLVDSYNEQFF
size: .; J: TRBJ2-2; D: TRBD1; V: TRBV6-5; DNA: TGTGCCAGCAGTCCTCGCCAGGGGGCCGGGGAGCTGTTTTTT; CDR3: CASSPRQGAGELFF
size: once; J: TRBJ2-7; D: .; V: TRBV6-1; DNA: TGTGCCAGCAGTGAGGAGGGGGGCTACGAGCAGTACTTC; CDR3: CASSEEGGYEQYF
size: .; J: TRBJ1-5; D: .; V: TRBV12-2; DNA: TGTGCAAGTCCCCGAGAGCACAATCAGCCCCAGCATTTT; CDR3: CASPREHNQPQHF
size: once; J: TRBJ2-1; D: TRBD2; V: TRBV27; DNA: TGTGCCAGCAGTATCTCTAGCGGGAGGTTTAATGAGCAGTTCTTC; CDR3: CASSISSGRFNEQFF
size: .; J: TRBJ1-3; D: .; V: TRBV6-1; DNA: TGTGCCAGCAGTGAAATGTACCGGGAACCGAACACCATATATTTT; CDR3: CASSEMYREPNTIYF
size: .; J: TRBJ2-1; D: TRBD2; V: TRBV7-9; DNA: TGTGCCAGCAGCACCAGACTAGCGGGTGAGCAGTTCTTC; CDR3: CASSTRLAGEQFF
size: .; J: TRBJ1-1; D: .; V: TRBV4-3; DNA: TGCGCCAGCAGCCAAGATCAGGACACTGAAGCTTTCTTT; CDR3: CASSQDQDTEAFF
size: .; J: TRBJ2-7; D: TRBD1; V: TRBV9; DNA: TGTGCCAGCAGCGTCGGGACAGGGGGCCTTTACGAGCAGTACTTC; CDR3: CASSVGTGGLYEQYF
size: .; J: TRBJ2-3; D: .; V: TRBV5-6; DNA: TGTGCCAGCAGCTTGGTAGCAAGGCCCGTAGATACGCAGTATTTT; CDR3: CASSLVARPVDTQYF
size: .; J: TRBJ2-3; D: TRBD1; V: TRBV5-1; DNA: TGCGCCAGCAGCTCGGGACAGACGACAGATACGCAGTATTTT; CDR3: CASSSGQTTDTQYF
size: .; J: TRBJ2-7; D: TRBD1; V: TRBV10-2; DNA: TGCGCCAGCAGTGAAGGGACAGGGGCCTACGAGCAGTACTTC; CDR3: CASSEGTGAYEQYF
size: .; J: TRBJ2-5; D: .; V: TRBV5-1; DNA: TGCGCCAGCAGCGCGTCACGGGGGCGGCAGCTGGAGACCCAGTACTTC; CDR3: CASSASRGRQLETQYF
size: .; J: TRBJ1-5; D: .; V: TRBV27; DNA: TGTGCCAGCAGTTTGGGGCAGTTCGGTCAGCCCCAGCATTTT; CDR3: CASSLGQFGQPQHF
size: .; J: TRBJ2-4; D: .; V: TRBV7-9; DNA: TGTGCCAGCAGCTTAGAAGGCACGGGTCCACGAAACATTCAGTACTTC; CDR3: CASSLEGTGPRNIQYF
size: .; J: TRBJ1-1; D: .; V: TRBV19; DNA: TGTGCCAGTCGGGGTTTCGACAGTACAAACACTGAAGCTTTCTTT; CDR3: CASRGFDSTNTEAFF
size: few; J: TRBJ2-3; D: .; V: TRBV21-1; DNA: TGTGCCAGCAGCAAACGGAACGGGATGACTAGCACAGATACGCAGTATTTT; CDR3: CASSKRNGMTSTDTQYF
size: .; J: TRBJ1-6; D: .; V: TRBV3-1/TRBV3-2; DNA: TGTGCCAGCAGCCAAGCTGGACAGCGTGATTCACCCCTCCACTTT; CDR3: CASSQAGQRDSPLHF
size: .; J: TRBJ1-1; D: TRBD1; V: TRBV2; DNA: TGTGCCAGCAGTGAAGAGGACAGGGGTAAGACTGAAGCTTTCTTT; CDR3: CASSEEDRGKTEAFF
size: .; J: TRBJ2-2; D: TRBD1; V: TRBV5-5; DNA: TGTGCCAGCAGCTGGGGACAGGGGCGAGGCACCGGGGAGCTGTTTTTT; CDR3: CASSWGQGRGTGELFF
size: .; J: TRBJ2-3; D: .; V: TRBV7-9; DNA: TGTGCCAGCAGCTGGGCGAGCGGAGGAAAGGATACGCAGTATTTT; CDR3: CASSWASGGKDTQYF
size: .; J: TRBJ2-1; D: .; V: TRBV7-3; DNA: TGTGCCAGCAGCTACGGGAACGTGCCCTACAATGAGCAGTTCTTC; CDR3: CASSYGNVPYNEQFF
size: .; J: TRBJ2-1; D: .; V: TRBV4-1; DNA: TGCGCCAGCAGCCCTTTAGATGGTTCTGAGAATGAGCAGTTCTTC; CDR3: CASSPLDGSENEQFF
size: .; J: TRBJ2-1; D: TRBD2; V: TRBV7-2; DNA: TGTGCCAGCAGCCCCCTCACTAGCGTTAACAATGAGCAGTTCTTC; CDR3: CASSPLTSVNNEQFF
size: .; J: TRBJ2-7; D: .; V: TRBV9; DNA: TGTGCCAGCAGCGTAGGCTTTACTTCCTACGAGCAGTACTTC; CDR3: CASSVGFTSYEQYF
size: .; J: TRBJ2-1; D: TRBD2; V: TRBV14; DNA: TGTGCCAGCAGCCTTGGACTAGCGGGAGGGGCCTACAATGAGCAGTTCTTC; CDR3: CASSLGLAGGAYNEQFF
size: .; J: TRBJ1-2; D: .; V: TRBV28; DNA: TGTGCCAGCAGTCCCCCTATTCGCCATAGCGGGGGTGGCTACACCTTC; CDR3: CASSPPIRHSGGGYTF
size: once; J: TRBJ2-5; D: .; V: TRBV9; DNA: TGTGCCAGCAGCCCAAGGGGGGGCGAGTTCCAAGAGACCCAGTACTTC; CDR3: CASSPRGGEFQETQYF
size: .; J: TRBJ2-1; D: .; V: TRBV27; DNA: TGTGCCAGCAGTCCCGGGACGCTCTATGAGCAGTTCTTC; CDR3: CASSPGTLYEQFF
size: .; J: TRBJ2-7; D: .; V: TRBV12-3/TRBV12-4; DNA: TGTGCCAGCACTGAGAATCTGGCCTACGAGCAGTACTTC; CDR3: CASTENLAYEQYF
size: .; J: TRBJ2-3; D: .; V: TRBV6-4; DNA: TGTGCCAGCAGTCCCAGGGGGGGAGGTGAGGCAGATACGCAGTATTTT; CDR3: CASSPRGGGEADTQYF